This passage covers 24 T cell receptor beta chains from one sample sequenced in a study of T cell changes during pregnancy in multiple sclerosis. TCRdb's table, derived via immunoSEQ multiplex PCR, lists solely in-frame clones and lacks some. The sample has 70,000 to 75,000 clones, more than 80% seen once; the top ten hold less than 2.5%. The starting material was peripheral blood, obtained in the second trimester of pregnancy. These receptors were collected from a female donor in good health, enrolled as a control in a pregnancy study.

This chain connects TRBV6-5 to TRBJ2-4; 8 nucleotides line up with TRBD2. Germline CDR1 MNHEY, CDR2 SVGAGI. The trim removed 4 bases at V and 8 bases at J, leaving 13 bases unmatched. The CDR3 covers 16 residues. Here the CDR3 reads CASSSLGTGGRDIQYF. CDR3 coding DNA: TGTGCCAGCAGTTCGCTAGGGACGGGGGGGCGGGACATTCAGTACTTC.

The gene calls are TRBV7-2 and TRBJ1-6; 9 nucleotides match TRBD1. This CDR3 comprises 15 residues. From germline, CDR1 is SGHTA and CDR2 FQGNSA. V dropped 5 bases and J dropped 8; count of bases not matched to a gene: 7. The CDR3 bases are TGTGCCAGCAGCCGCAGGACAGGGGTTGATTCACCCCTCCACTTT. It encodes CASSRRTGVDSPLHF.

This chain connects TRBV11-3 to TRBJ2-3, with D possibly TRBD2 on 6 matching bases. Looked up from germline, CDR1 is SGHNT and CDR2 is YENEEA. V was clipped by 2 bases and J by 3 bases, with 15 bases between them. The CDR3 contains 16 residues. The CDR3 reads CASSLFASGGTDTQYF. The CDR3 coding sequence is TGTGCCAGCAGCTTATTTGCCTCTGGGGGGACAGATACGCAGTATTTT.

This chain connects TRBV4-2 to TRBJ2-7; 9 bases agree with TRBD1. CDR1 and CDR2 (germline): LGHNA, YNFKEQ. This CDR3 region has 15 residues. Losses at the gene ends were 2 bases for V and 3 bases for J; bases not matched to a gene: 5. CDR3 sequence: CASSQRTGALYEQYF. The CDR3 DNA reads TGTGCCAGCAGCCAACGGACAGGGGCCCTCTACGAGCAGTACTTC.

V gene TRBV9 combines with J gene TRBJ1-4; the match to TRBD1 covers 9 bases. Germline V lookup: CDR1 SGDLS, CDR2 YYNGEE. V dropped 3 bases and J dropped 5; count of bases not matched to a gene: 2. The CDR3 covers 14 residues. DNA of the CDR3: TGTGCCAGCAGCGAGGGGACAGGGAATGAAAAACTGTTTTTT. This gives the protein CASSEGTGNEKLFF.

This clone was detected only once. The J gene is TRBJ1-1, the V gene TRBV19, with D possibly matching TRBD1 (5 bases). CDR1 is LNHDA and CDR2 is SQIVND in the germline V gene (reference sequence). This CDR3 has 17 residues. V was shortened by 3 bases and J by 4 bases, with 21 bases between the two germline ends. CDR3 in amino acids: CASSIPRSGGGATEAFF. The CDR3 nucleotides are TGTGCCAGTAGTATCCCCCGATCGGGGGGGGGAGCCACTGAAGCTTTCTTT.

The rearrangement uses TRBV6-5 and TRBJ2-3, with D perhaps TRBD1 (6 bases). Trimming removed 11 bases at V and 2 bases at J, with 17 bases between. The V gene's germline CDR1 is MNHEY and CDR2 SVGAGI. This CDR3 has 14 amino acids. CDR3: CAVTRGRNTDTQYF. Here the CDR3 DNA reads TGTGCCGTGACGAGGGGGAGAAACACAGATACGCAGTATTTT.

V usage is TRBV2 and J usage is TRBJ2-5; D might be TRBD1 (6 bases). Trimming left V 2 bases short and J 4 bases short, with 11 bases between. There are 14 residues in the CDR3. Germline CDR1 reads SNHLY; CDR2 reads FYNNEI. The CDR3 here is CASSENRVGETQYF. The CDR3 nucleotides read TGTGCCAGCAGTGAAAACAGGGTCGGAGAGACCCAGTACTTC.

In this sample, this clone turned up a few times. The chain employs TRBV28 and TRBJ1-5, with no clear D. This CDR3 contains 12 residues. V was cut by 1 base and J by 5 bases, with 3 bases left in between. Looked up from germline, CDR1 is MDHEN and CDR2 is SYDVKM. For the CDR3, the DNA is TGTGCCAGCAGTTTATTCGATCAGCCCCAGCATTTT. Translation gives CASSLFDQPQHF.

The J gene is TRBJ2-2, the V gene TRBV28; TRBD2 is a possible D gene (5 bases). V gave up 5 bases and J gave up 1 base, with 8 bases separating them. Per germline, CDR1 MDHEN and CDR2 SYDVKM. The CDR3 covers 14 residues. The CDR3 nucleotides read TGTGCCAGCAGTCCCGGACTGAACACCGGGGAGCTGTTTTTT. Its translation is CASSPGLNTGELFF.

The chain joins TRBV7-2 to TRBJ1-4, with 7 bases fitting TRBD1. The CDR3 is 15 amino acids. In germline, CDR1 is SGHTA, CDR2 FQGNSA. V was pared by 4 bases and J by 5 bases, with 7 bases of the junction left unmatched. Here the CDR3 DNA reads TGTGCCAGCAGCTCGCGACAGGGCAGAAATGAAAAACTGTTTTTT. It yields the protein CASSSRQGRNEKLFF.

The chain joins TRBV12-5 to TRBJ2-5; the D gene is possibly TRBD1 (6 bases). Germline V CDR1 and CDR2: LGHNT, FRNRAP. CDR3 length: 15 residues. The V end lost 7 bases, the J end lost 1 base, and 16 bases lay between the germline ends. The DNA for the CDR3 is TGTGCTAGTGCCAAAACAGGGATGTCCCAAGAGACCCAGTACTTC. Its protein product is CASAKTGMSQETQYF.

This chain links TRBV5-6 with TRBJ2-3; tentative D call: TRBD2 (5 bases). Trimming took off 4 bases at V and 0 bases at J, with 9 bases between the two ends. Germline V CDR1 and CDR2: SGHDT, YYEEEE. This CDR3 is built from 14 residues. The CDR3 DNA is TGTGCCAGCAGCACAGCGGTTAGCACAGATACGCAGTATTTT. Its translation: CASSTAVSTDTQYF.

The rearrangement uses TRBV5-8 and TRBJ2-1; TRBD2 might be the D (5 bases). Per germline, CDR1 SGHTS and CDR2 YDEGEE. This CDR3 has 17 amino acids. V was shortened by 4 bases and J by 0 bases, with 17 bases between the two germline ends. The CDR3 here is CASSHIQRLSSYNEQFF. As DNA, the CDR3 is TGTGCCAGCAGCCATATACAGCGGCTGAGCTCCTACAATGAGCAGTTCTTC.

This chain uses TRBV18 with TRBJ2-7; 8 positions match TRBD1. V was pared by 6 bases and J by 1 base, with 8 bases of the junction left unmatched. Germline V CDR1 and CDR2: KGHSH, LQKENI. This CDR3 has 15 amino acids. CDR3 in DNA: TGTGCCAGCTCTCTAGAGGACAGGGCATCCTACGAGCAGTACTTC. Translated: CASSLEDRASYEQYF.

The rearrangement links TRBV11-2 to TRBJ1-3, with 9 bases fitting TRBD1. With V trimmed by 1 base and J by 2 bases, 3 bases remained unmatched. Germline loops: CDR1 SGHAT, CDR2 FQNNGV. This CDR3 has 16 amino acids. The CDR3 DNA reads TGTGCCAGCAGCTTAGGGACAGGGGCCCCTGGAAACACCATATATTTT. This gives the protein CASSLGTGAPGNTIYF.

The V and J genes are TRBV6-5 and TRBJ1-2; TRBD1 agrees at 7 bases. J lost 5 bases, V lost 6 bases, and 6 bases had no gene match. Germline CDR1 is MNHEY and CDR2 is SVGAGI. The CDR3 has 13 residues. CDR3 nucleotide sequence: TGTGCCAGCAGAAAGGGGACAGAATATGGCTACACCTTC. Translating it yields CASRKGTEYGYTF.

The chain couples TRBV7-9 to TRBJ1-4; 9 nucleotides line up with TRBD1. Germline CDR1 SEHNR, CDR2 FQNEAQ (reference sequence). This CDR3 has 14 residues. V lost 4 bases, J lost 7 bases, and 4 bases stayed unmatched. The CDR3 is CASSSTGGFEKLFF. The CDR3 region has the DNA TGTGCCAGCAGCTCTACAGGGGGCTTTGAAAAACTGTTTTTT.

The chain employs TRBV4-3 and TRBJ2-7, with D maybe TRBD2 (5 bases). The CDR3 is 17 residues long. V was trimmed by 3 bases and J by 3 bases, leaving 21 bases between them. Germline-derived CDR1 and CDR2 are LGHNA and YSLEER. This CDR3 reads CASSQYMGVGPRYEQYF. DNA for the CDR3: TGCGCCAGCAGCCAGTATATGGGAGTAGGACCCCGCTACGAGCAGTACTTC.

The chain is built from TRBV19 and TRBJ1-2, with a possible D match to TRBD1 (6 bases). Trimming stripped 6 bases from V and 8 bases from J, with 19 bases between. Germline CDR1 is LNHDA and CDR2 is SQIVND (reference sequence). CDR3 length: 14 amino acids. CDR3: CASSPSGGAGGYTF. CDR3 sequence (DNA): TGTGCCAGTAGCCCCTCGGGGGGCGCGGGAGGCTACACCTTC.

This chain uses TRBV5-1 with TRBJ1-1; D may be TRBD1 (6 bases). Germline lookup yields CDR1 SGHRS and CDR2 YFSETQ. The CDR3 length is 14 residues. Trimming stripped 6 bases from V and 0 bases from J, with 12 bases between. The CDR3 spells CASNPQGMNTEAFF. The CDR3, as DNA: TGCGCCAGCAACCCACAGGGCATGAACACTGAAGCTTTCTTT.

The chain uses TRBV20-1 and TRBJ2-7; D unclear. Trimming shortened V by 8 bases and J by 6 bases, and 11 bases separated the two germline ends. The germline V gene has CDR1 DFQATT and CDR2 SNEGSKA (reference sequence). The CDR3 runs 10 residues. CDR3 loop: CSPESVEQYF. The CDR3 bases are TGCAGTCCTGAGAGTGTCGAGCAGTACTTC.

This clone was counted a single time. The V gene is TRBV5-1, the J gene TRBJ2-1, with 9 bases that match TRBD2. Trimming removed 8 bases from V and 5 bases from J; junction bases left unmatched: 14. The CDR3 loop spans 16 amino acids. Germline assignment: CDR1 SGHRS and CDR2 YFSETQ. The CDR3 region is CASQGNRLAANNEQFF. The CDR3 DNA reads TGCGCCAGTCAAGGGAACCGACTAGCGGCCAACAATGAGCAGTTCTTC.

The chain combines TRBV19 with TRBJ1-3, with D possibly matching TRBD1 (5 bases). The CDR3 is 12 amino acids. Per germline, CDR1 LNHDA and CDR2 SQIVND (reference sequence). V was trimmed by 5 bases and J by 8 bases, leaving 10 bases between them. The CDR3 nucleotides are TGTGCCAGTAGTGGGCAGGGTTACACCATATATTTT. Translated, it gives CASSGQGYTIYF.